The 4 T cell receptor beta chains below all came from one sample that was sequenced in a study of CD8 T cells in ankylosing spondylitis. TCRdb redid the calling of the 5' RACE reads with MiXCR, one entry per CDR3 protein. The sample lists 17,000 or so distinct CDR3 sequences; 7.5% to 9.5% were seen once. The sample consisted of blood. These TCRs come from a male donor with ankylosing spondylitis or in good health (not recorded which).

The chain is built from TRBV11-3 and TRBJ2-5, with D hard to call. Germline CDR1 is SGHNT and CDR2 is YENEEA. V lost 5 bases, J lost 1 base, and 8 bases lay in between. CDR3 length: 13 residues. The CDR3 loop reads CASSRTLQETQYF. CDR3 bases: TGTGCCAGCAGCCGGACCCTCCAAGAGACCCAGTACTTC.

The chain uses TRBV30 and TRBJ1-5; 8 nucleotides align to TRBD1. CDR3 length: 14 residues. V gave up 0 bases and J gave up 5 bases; unmatched junction bases: 3. CDR1 and CDR2 (germline): GTSNPN, SVGIG (reference sequence). CDR3 nucleotide sequence: TGTGCCTGGAGTGTTGGACAGGGCCATCAGCCCCAGCATTTT. It codes for CAWSVGQGHQPQHF.

This clonotype was counted many times. V gene TRBV29-1 combines with J gene TRBJ2-1; D possibly corresponds to TRBD1 (6 bases). In germline, CDR1 is SQVTM, CDR2 ANQGSEA. The CDR3 runs 14 residues. V dropped 3 bases and J dropped 10 bases, with 19 bases sitting between them. The CDR3 DNA reads as TGCAGCGTTGACCGAGCAACAGGGTATAGCGAGCAGTTCTTC. Amino acids: CSVDRATGYSEQFF.

The sample holds many counts of this clonotype. The gene calls are TRBV5-1 and TRBJ2-3; perhaps TRBD2 as D (5 bases). The CDR3 is 13 residues long. Per germline, CDR1 SGHRS and CDR2 YFSETQ. With 0 bases removed from V and 6 bases from J, the gap between germline ends came to 8 bases. This CDR3 is CASSLGPGDTQYF. The DNA for the CDR3 is TGCGCCAGCAGCTTGGGGCCGGGGGATACGCAGTATTTT.